This entry lists 21 T cell receptor beta chains sequenced from one sample in a study of blood T cell repertoires in COVID-19. Measured with immunoSEQ multiplex PCR; TCRdb has only the in-frame clones, and not every one. The sample yields around 240,000 clones, approximately 84% seen once. The sample taken for sequencing was peripheral blood. The receptor set was obtained from a middle-aged man with acute or convalescent COVID-19.

CDR3 protein: CASSDIQLYGYTF. In DNA, the CDR3 is TGTGCCAGCAGTGATATCCAACTCTATGGCTACACCTTC. The chain combines TRBV6-1 with TRBJ1-2; no clear D. The germline V gene has CDR1 MNHNS and CDR2 SASEGT. Trimming took 3 bases from V and 4 from J, leaving 9 bases between them. The CDR3 is 13 amino acids.

The chain joins TRBV5-4 to TRBJ1-2; D is undetermined. The CDR3 is 13 amino acids. CDR1 and CDR2 from the germline V gene are SGHNT and YYREEE (reference sequence). The germline V and J ends were trimmed by 0 bases and 5 bases, with 8 bases remaining between them. The CDR3 sequence is CASSLEALYGYTF. The CDR3 bases are TGTGCCAGCAGCTTGGAAGCGCTTTATGGCTACACCTTC.

The V and J genes are TRBV9 and TRBJ2-7, with TRBD1 as a possible D gene (6 bases). The germline V and J ends were trimmed by 4 bases and 7 bases, with 18 bases remaining between them. Per the germline V gene, CDR1 is SGDLS and CDR2 is YYNGEE. The CDR3 consists of 14 residues. The CDR3 is CASSPQPDSGEQYF. The CDR3 DNA reads TGTGCCAGCAGCCCCCAACCGGACAGTGGTGAGCAGTACTTC. The whole variable domain, filled in from reference TRBV9 and TRBJ2-7, reads DSGVTQTPKHLITATGQRVTLRCSPRSGDLSVYWYQQSLDQGLQFLIQYYNGEERAKGNILERFSAQQFPDLHSELNLSSLELGDSALYFCASSPQPDSGEQYFGPGTRLTVT.

The CDR3 loop reads CASSLGGHSEAFF. The CDR3 region has the DNA TGTGCCAGCAGTTTAGGGGGACATAGTGAAGCTTTCTTT. The rearrangement joins TRBV28 to TRBJ1-1, with D possibly TRBD1 on 6 matching bases. Germline-derived CDR1 and CDR2 are MDHEN and SYDVKM. This CDR3 is built from 13 residues. Deletions cut 2 bases from V and 7 bases from J, with 11 bases between.

The rearrangement uses TRBV19 and TRBJ1-6, with D hard to call. CDR3 length equals 14 residues. Germline V gene data show CDR1 as LNHDA and CDR2 as SQIVND (reference sequence). Trimming shortened V by 3 bases and J by 2 bases, and 5 bases separated the two germline ends. CDR3 residues: CASSISAYNSPLHF. Written as DNA, the CDR3 is TGTGCCAGTAGTATTTCAGCCTATAATTCACCCCTCCACTTT.

The chain recombines TRBV24-1 with TRBJ1-2; 7 positions agree with TRBD1. The trim removed 4 bases at V and 5 bases at J, leaving 6 bases unmatched. Germline V lookup: CDR1 KGHDR, CDR2 SFDVKD. CDR3 size: 14 residues. CDR3 region: CATSESGQTYGYTF. The CDR3 nucleotides read TGTGCCACCAGTGAATCGGGACAGACATATGGCTACACCTTC.

The gene calls are TRBV2 and TRBJ1-6, with a tentative D call TRBD1 (6 bases). The germline V gene encodes CDR1 SNHLY and CDR2 FYNNEI. The CDR3 has 13 residues. V was trimmed by 4 bases and J by 8 bases, leaving 9 bases between them. The CDR3 sequence: CASSGRGDSPLHF. For the CDR3, the DNA is TGTGCCAGCAGTGGCAGGGGAGATTCACCCCTCCACTTT.

This clone was observed a few times. The chain combines TRBV3-1 (or the pseudogene TRBV3-2) with TRBJ2-2; D unresolved. Trimming pared 6 bases from V and 6 bases from J, leaving 14 bases between. CDR3 length equals 14 residues. Per germline, CDR1 LGHDT and CDR2 YNNKEL (reference sequence). CDR3: CASRHGDGSGELFF. The CDR3 DNA is TGTGCCAGCAGACACGGAGACGGGTCCGGGGAGCTGTTTTTT.

This clone was seen more than once but under ten times. This chain joins TRBV11-2 and TRBJ2-1; D may be TRBD2 (7 bases). The CDR3 consists of 11 residues. Germline V lookup: CDR1 SGHAT, CDR2 FQNNGV. V was clipped by 8 bases and J by 7 bases, with 9 bases between them. In DNA, the CDR3 is TGTGCCAGCGGGAGGGGGAATGAGCAGTTCTTC. As protein: CASGRGNEQFF.

The table lists this clone with a few counts. The chain employs TRBV7-2 and TRBJ2-4; 8 positions agree with TRBD1. V was clipped by 4 bases and J by 7 bases; unmatched bases: 3. The length of the CDR3 is 13 residues. Germline CDR1 is SGHTA and CDR2 is FQGNSA. The CDR3 protein is CASSSQGVNIQYF. CDR3 coding DNA: TGTGCCAGCAGCTCACAGGGGGTCAACATTCAGTACTTC.

The chain carries TRBV6-6 and TRBJ1-2, with TRBD1 matching 7 bases. The CDR3 extends over 15 amino acids. Germline V gene data show CDR1 as MNHNY and CDR2 as SVGAGI (reference sequence). V trimming: 5 bases; J trimming: 6 bases; junction bases outside the gene matches: 12. CDR3 bases: TGTGCCAGCAGTCCTGCCGACAGGGCACAAGATGGCTACACCTTC. Protein sequence: CASSPADRAQDGYTF.

Written as DNA, the CDR3 is TGTGCCAGCAGCCTCTATACAGAGAACACCGGGGAGCTGTTTTTT. Residues: CASSLYTENTGELFF. This chain connects TRBV11-3 to TRBJ2-2; D is undetermined. V lost 5 bases and J 1 base, leaving 11 bases between the germline ends. There are 15 residues in the CDR3. CDR1 is SGHNT, CDR2 YENEEA, per germline.

The rearrangement links TRBV7-2 to TRBJ1-2; D might be TRBD1 (6 bases). The CDR3 extends over 14 amino acids. Germline lookup yields CDR1 SGHTA and CDR2 FQGNSA. V was trimmed by 7 bases and J by 1 base, leaving 13 bases between them. The CDR3 sequence: CASTAGTINYGYTF. The CDR3 DNA reads as TGTGCCAGCACAGCCGGGACAATTAACTATGGCTACACCTTC. Drawing the rest from reference TRBV7-2 and TRBJ1-2, the complete variable domain is GAGVSQSPSNKVTEKGKDVELRCDPISGHTALYWYRQSLGQGLEFLIYFQGNSAPDKSGLPSDRFSAERTGGSVSTLTIQRTQQEDSAVYLCASTAGTINYGYTFGSGTRLTVV.

The rearrangement uses TRBV11-2 and TRBJ1-2; possible D gene TRBD1, 5 bases. CDR3 length equals 14 residues. The V gene's germline CDR1 is SGHAT and CDR2 FQNNGV. V lost 4 bases, J lost 2 bases, and 11 bases lay in between. The CDR3, as DNA: TGTGCCAGCAGCTCGGGGGGTTGGAACTATGGCTACACCTTC. This encodes CASSSGGWNYGYTF.

The V gene is TRBV7-3, the J gene TRBJ2-7; 8 positions match TRBD2. With 5 bases clipped from V and 3 bases from J, the junction kept 6 bases outside the gene matches. CDR1 is SGHTA, CDR2 FQGTGA, per germline. The CDR3 sequence is 14 residues long. The CDR3 DNA reads as TGTGCCAGCAGCCCGGGGACTAGGGGCTACGAGCAGTACTTC. This codes for CASSPGTRGYEQYF. Variable domain in full (rest from reference TRBV7-3 and TRBJ2-7): GAGVSQTPSNKVTEKGKYVELRCDPISGHTALYWYRQSLGQGPEFLIYFQGTGAADDSGLPNDRFFAVRPEGSVSTLKIQRTERGDSAVYLCASSPGTRGYEQYFGPGTRLTVT.

V usage is TRBV5-5 and J usage is TRBJ1-3; 9 positions agree with TRBD1. The CDR3 totals 17 residues. The ends lost 0 bases at V and 4 bases at J; junction bases unmatched: 8. Germline V gives CDR1 SGHKS, CDR2 YYEKEE (reference sequence). The CDR3 reads CASSLALGQGAGNTIYF. DNA of the CDR3: TGTGCCAGCAGCTTGGCTTTGGGACAGGGAGCCGGAAACACCATATATTTT.

The rearrangement uses TRBV30 and TRBJ1-2; a weak D match, TRBD1 (6 bases). This CDR3 has 12 amino acids. Germline V gene data show CDR1 as GTSNPN and CDR2 as SVGIG (reference sequence). V lost 5 bases, J lost 3 bases, and 10 bases lay in between. The CDR3 nucleotides read TGTGCCTGGCAGGGGCTAGACTATGGCTACACCTTC. Translating gives CAWQGLDYGYTF.

This chain links TRBV7-6 with TRBJ2-7; TRBD1 agrees at 9 bases. This CDR3 has 14 amino acids. CDR1 is SGHVS, CDR2 FNYEAQ, per germline. V was clipped by 5 bases and J by 4 bases; unmatched bases: 6. The CDR3 region has the DNA TGTGCCAGCAGCCATCGGACAGGGGATTACGAGCAGTACTTC. Translation gives CASSHRTGDYEQYF. Drawing the rest from reference TRBV7-6 and TRBJ2-7, the complete variable domain is GAGVSQSPRYKVTKRGQDVALRCDPISGHVSLYWYRQALGQGPEFLTYFNYEAQQDKSGLPNDRFSAERPEGSISTLTIQRTEQRDSAMYRCASSHRTGDYEQYFGPGTRLTVT.

This clone was observed a few times. The chain joins TRBV30 to TRBJ1-2; a weak D match, TRBD1 (6 bases). CDR3 length: 15 residues. The germline V and J ends were trimmed by 0 bases and 6 bases, with 17 bases remaining between them. The germline gives CDR1 GTSNPN, CDR2 SVGIG (reference sequence). CDR3 sequence (DNA): TGTGCCTGGAGTGTACGGGCAGGGGCCCTTGATGGCTACACCTTC. Amino acid sequence: CAWSVRAGALDGYTF.

This clone has only one observation. This chain links TRBV11-3 with TRBJ2-1, with 8 positions matching TRBD1. The V segment lost 5 bases and the J segment 4 bases; nucleotides outside the gene matches: 7. The CDR3 loop spans 15 amino acids. Germline CDR1 SGHNT, CDR2 YENEEA. DNA for the CDR3: TGTGCCAGCAGCGCCGACAGGGGACCATACAATGAGCAGTTCTTC. This codes for CASSADRGPYNEQFF.

V and J are TRBV19 and TRBJ2-2; TRBD1 matches at 10 bases. The V segment lost 6 bases and the J segment 5 bases; nucleotides outside the gene matches: 12. This CDR3 comprises 17 residues. Germline V gene lookup returns CDR1 LNHDA and CDR2 SQIVND (reference sequence). CDR3 in DNA: TGTGCCAGTAGACCCACGCGACAGGGGGCGGTTACCGGGGAGCTGTTTTTT. Its protein product is CASRPTRQGAVTGELFF.